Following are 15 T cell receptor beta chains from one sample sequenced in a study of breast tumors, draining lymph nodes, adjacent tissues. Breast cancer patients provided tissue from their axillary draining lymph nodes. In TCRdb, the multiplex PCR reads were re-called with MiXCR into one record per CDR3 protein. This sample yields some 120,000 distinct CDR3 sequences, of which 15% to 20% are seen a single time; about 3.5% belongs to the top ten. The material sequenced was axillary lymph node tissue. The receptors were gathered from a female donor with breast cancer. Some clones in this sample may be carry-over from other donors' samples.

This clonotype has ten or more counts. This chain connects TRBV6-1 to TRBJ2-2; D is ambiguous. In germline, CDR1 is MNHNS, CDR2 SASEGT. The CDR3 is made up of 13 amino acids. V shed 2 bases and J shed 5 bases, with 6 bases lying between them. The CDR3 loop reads CASSEIATGELFF. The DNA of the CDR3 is TGTGCCAGCAGTGAAATCGCGACCGGGGAGCTGTTTTTT.

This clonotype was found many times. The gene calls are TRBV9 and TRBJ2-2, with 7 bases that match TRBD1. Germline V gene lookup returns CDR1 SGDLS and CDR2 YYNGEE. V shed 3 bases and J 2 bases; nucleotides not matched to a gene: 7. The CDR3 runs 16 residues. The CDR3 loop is CASSGVRDRNTGELFF. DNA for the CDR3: TGTGCCAGCAGCGGAGTAAGGGACAGAAACACCGGGGAGCTGTTTTTT.

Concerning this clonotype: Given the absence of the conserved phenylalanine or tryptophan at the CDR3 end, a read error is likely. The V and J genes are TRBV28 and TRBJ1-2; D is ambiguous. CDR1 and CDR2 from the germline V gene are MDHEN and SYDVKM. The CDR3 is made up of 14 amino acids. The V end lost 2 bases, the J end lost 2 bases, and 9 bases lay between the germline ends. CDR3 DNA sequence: TGTGCCAGCAGTTTAGCCGGTATAAACTATGGCTACACCCTC. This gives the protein CASSLAGINYGYTL.

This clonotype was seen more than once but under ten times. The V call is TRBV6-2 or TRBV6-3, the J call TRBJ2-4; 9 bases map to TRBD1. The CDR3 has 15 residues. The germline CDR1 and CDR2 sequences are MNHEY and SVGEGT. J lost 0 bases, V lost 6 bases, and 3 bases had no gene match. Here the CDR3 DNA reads TGTGCCAGCAGCACGACAGGGGGAGCCAAAAACATTCAGTACTTC. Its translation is CASSTTGGAKNIQYF.

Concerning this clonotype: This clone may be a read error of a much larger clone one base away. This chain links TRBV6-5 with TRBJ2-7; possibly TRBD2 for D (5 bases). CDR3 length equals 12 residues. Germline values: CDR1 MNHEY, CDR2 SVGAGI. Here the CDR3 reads CASKAGLYEQCF. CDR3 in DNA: TGTGCCAGCAAGGCGGGCCTCTACGAGCAGTGCTTC.

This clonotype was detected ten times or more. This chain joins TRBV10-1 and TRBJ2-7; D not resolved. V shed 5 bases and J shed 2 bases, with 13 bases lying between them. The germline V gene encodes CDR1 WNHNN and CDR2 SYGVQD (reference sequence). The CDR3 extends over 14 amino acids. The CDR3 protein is CASSNNDPPYEQYF. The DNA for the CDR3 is TGCGCCAGCAGTAATAATGACCCCCCCTACGAGCAGTACTTC.

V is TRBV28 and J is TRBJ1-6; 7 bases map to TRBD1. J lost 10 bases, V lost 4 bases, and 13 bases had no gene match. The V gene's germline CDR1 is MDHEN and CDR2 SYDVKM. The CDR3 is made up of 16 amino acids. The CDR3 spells CASSSPRRQGGSPLHF. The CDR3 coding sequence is TGTGCCAGCAGTTCCCCCCGCAGACAGGGTGGCTCACCCCTCCACTTT.

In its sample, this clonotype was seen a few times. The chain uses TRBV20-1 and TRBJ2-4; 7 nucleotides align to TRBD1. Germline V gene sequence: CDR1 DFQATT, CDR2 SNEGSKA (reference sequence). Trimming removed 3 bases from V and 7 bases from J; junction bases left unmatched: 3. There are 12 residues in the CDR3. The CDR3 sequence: CSARPTGNIQYF. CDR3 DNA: TGCAGTGCTAGGCCGACAGGGAACATTCAGTACTTC.

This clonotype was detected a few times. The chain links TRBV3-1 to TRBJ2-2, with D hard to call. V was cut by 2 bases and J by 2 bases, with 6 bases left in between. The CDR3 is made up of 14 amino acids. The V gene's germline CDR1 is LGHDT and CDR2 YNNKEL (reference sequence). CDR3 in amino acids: CASSQTYNTGELFF. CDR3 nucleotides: TGTGCCAGCAGCCAAACATATAACACCGGGGAGCTGTTTTTT.

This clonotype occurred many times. The CDR3 reads CAISAAGGLANYGYTF. The CDR3 DNA is TGTGCCATCAGTGCGGCAGGGGGCCTTGCTAACTATGGCTACACCTTC. V gene TRBV10-3 combines with J gene TRBJ1-2, with 8 bases fitting TRBD1. Germline loops: CDR1 ENHRY, CDR2 SYGVKD. With 4 bases clipped from V and 0 bases from J, the junction kept 7 bases outside the gene matches. The length of the CDR3 is 16 residues.

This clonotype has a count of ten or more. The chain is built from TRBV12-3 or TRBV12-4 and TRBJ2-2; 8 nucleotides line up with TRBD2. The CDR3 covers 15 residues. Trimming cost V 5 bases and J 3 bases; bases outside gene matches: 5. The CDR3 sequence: CASSKGLDYTGELFF. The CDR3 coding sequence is TGTGCCAGCAGTAAGGGACTAGACTACACCGGGGAGCTGTTTTTT.

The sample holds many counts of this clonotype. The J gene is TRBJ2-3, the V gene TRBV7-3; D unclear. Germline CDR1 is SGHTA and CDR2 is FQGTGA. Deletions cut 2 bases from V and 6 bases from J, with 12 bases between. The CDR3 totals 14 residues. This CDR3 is CASSLGVSLDTQYF. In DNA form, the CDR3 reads TGTGCCAGCAGCTTAGGGGTTAGCCTGGATACGCAGTATTTT.

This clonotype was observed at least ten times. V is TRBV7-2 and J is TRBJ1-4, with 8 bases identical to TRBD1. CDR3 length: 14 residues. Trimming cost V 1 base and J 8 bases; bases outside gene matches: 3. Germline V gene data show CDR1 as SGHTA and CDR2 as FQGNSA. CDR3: CASSLGRGLEKLFF. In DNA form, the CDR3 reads TGTGCCAGCAGCTTAGGCAGGGGGCTGGAAAAACTGTTTTTT. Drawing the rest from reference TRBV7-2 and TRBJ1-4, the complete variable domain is GAGVSQSPSNKVTEKGKDVELRCDPISGHTALYWYRQSLGQGLEFLIYFQGNSAPDKSGLPSDRFSAERTGGSVSTLTIQRTQQEDSAVYLCASSLGRGLEKLFFGSGTQLSVL.

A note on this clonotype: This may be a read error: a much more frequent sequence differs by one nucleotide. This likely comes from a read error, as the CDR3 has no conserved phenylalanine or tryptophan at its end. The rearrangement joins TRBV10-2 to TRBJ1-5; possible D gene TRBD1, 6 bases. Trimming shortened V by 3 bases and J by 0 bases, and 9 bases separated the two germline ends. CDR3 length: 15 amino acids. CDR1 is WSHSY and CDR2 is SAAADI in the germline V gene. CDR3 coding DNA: TGCGCCAGCAGTGAAGGACAGTTTAGCAATCAGCCCCAGCATCTT. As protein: CASSEGQFSNQPQHL.

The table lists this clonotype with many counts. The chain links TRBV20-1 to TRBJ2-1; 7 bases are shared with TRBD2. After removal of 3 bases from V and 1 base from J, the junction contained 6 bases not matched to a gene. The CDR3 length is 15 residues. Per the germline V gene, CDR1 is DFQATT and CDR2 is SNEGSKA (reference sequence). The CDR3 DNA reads TGCAGTGCTAGGCGGCTAGCGGTATCCTACAATGAGCAGTTCTTC. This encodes CSARRLAVSYNEQFF.